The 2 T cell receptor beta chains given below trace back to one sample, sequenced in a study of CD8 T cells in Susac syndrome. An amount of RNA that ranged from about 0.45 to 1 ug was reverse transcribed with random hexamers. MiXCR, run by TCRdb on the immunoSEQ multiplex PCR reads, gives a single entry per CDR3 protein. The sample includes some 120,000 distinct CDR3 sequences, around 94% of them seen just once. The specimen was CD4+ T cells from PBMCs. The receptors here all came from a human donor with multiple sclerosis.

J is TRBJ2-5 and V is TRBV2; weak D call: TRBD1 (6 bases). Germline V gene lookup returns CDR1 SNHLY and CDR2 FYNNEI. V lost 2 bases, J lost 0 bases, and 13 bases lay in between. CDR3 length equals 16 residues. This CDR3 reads CASSELGAGYQETQYF. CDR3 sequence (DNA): TGTGCCAGCAGTGAATTGGGGGCCGGGTACCAAGAGACCCAGTACTTC.

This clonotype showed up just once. The CDR3 DNA reads TGTGCCAGCAGCTCGGACGGCCTCTCCTACGAGCAGTACTTC. This gives the protein CASSSDGLSYEQYF. This chain links TRBV7-9 with TRBJ2-7; unclear D gene. The CDR3 is 14 amino acids. V dropped 4 bases and J dropped 0 bases, with 10 bases sitting between them. Germline CDR1 reads SEHNR; CDR2 reads FQNEAQ (reference sequence). The complete variable domain, with remaining parts taken from reference TRBV7-9 and TRBJ2-7, reads DTGVSQNPRHKITKRGQNVTFRCDPISEHNRLYWYRQTLGQGPEFLTYFQNEAQLEKSRLLSDRFSAERPKGSFSTLEIQRTEQGDSAMYLCASSSDGLSYEQYFGPGTRLTVT.